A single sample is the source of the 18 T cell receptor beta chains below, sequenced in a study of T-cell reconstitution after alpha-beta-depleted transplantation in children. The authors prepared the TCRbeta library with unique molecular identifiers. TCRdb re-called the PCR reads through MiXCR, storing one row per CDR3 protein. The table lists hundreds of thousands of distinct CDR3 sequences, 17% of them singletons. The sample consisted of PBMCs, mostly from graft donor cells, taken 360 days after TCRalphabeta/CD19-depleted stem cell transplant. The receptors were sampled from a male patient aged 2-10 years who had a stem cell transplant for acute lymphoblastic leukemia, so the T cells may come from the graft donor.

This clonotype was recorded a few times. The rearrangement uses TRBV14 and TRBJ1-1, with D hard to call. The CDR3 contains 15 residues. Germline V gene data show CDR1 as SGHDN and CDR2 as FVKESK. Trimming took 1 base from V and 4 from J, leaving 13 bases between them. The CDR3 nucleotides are TGTGCCAGCAGCCAAGCGCGGGGAGGGAGCACTGAAGCTTTCTTT. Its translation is CASSQARGGSTEAFF.

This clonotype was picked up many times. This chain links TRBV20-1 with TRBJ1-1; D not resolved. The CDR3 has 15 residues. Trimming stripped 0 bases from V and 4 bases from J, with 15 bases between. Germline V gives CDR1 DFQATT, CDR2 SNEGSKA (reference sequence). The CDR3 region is CSARETPERFTEAFF. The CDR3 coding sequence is TGCAGTGCTAGAGAGACCCCCGAGAGATTCACTGAAGCTTTCTTT.

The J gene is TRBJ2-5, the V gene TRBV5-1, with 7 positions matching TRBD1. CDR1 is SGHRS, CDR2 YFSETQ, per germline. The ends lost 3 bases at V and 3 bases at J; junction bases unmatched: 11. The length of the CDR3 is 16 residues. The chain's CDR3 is CASSSGTASRKETQYF. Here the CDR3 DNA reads TGCGCCAGCAGCTCAGGGACAGCCTCCCGGAAAGAGACCCAGTACTTC.

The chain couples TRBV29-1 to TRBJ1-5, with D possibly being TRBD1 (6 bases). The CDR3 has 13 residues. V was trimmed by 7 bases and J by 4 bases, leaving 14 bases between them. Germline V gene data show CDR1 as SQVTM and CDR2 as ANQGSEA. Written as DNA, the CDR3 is TGCAGCGCGGCACAGGGCAAGAATCAGCCCCAGCATTTT. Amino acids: CSAAQGKNQPQHF.

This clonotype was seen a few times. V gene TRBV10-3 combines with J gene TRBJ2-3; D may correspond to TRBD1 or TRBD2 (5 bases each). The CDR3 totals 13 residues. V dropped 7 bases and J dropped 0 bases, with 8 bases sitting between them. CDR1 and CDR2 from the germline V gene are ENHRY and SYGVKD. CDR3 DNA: TGTGCCATCAAGGGACCCAGCACAGATACGCAGTATTTT. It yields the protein CAIKGPSTDTQYF.

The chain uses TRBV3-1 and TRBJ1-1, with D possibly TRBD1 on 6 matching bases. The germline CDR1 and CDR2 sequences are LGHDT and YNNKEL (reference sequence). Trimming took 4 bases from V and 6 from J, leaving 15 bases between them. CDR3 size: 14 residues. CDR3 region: CASSLWEQGAEAFF. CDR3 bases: TGTGCCAGCAGCCTGTGGGAACAGGGTGCTGAAGCTTTCTTT.

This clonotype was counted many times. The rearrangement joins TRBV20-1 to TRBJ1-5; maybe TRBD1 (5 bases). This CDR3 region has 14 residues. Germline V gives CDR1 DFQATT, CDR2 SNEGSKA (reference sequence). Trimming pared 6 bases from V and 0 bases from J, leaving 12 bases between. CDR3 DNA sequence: TGCAGTGCCCGGGGGACGATTAGCAATCAGCCCCAGCATTTT. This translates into CSARGTISNQPQHF.

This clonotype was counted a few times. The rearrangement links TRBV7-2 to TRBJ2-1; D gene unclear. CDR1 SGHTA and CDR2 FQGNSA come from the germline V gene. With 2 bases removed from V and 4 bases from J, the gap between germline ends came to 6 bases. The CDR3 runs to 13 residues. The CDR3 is CASSLYGYNEQFF. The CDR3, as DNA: TGTGCCAGCAGCTTATACGGTTACAATGAGCAGTTCTTC.

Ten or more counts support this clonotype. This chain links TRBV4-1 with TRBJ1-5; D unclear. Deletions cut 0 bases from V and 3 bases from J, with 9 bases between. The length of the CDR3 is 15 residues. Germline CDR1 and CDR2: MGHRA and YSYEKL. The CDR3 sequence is CASSQELSINQPQHF. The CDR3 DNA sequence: TGCGCCAGCAGCCAAGAGCTGAGTATCAATCAGCCCCAGCATTTT.

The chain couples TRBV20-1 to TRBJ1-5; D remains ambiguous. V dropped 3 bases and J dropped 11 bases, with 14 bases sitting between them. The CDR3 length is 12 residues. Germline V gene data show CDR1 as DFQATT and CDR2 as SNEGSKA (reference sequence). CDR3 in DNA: TGCAGTGCTAGCGCTTCTCTCCTAGCCCAGCATTTT. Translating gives CSASASLLAQHF.

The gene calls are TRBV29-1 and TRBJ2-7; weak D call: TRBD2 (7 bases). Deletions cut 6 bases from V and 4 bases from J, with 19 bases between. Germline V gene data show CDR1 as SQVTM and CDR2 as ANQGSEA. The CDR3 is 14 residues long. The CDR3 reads CSVGGQGLGYEQYF. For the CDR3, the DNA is TGCAGCGTGGGGGGCCAAGGACTAGGGTACGAGCAGTACTTC.

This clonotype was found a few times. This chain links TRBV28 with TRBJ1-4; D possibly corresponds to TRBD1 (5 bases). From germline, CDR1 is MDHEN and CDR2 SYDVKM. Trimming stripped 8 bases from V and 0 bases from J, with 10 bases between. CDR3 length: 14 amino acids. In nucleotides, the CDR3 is TGTGCCAGCGGGACTGTCGCAACTAATGAAAAACTGTTTTTT. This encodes CASGTVATNEKLFF. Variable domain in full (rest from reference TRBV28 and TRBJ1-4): DVKVTQSSRYLVKRTGEKVFLECVQDMDHENMFWYRQDPGLGLRLIYFSYDVKMKEKGDIPEGYSVSREKKERFSLILESASTNQTSMYLCASGTVATNEKLFFGSGTQLSVL.

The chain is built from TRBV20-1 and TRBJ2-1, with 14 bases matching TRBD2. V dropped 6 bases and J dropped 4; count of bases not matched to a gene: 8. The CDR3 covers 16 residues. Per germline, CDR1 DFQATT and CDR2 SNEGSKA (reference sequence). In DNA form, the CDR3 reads TGCAGTGCCGTTCCGGGACTAGCGGGGGAATACAATGAGCAGTTCTTC. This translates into CSAVPGLAGEYNEQFF.

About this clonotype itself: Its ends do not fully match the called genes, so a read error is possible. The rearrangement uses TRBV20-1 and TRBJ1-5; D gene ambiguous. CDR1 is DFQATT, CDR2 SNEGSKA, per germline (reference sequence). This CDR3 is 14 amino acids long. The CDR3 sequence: CSARGGYGNQPQHF. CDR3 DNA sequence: TGCAGTGCCAGAGGAGGGTACGGCAATCAGCCCCAGCATTTT.

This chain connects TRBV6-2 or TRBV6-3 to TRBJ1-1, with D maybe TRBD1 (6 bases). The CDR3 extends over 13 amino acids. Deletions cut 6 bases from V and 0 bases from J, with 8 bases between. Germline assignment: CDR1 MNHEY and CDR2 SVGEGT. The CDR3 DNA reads TGTGCCAGCAGGGGGGACATGAACACTGAAGCTTTCTTT. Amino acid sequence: CASRGDMNTEAFF.

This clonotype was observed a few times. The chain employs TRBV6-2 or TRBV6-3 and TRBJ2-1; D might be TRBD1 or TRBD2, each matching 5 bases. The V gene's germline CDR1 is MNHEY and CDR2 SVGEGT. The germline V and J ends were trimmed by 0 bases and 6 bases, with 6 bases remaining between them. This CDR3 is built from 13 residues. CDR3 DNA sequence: TGTGCCAGCAGTTACTCAGGGACCAATGAGCAGTTCTTC. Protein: CASSYSGTNEQFF.

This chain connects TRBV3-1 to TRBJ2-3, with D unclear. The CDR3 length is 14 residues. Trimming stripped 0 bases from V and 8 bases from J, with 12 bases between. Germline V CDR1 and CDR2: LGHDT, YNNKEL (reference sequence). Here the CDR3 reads CASSQDPVESTQYF. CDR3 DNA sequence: TGTGCCAGCAGCCAAGACCCCGTAGAGAGTACGCAGTATTTT.

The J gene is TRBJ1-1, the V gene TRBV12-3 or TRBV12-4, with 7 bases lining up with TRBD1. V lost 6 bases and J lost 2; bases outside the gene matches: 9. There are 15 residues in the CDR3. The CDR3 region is CASSWTGVINTEAFF. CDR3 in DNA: TGTGCCAGCAGCTGGACAGGCGTTATTAACACTGAAGCTTTCTTT.